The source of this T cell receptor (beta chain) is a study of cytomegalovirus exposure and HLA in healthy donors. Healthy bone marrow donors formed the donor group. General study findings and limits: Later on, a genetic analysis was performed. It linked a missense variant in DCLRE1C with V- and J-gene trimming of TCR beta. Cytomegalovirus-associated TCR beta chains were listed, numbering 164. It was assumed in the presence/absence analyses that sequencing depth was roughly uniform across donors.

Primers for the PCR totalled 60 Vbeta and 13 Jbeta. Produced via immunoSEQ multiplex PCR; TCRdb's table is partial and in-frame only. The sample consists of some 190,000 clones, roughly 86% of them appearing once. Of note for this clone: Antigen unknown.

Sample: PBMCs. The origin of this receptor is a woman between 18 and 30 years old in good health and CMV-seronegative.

The CDR3 nucleotides read TGTGCCAGCAGCCAAGGGTCGGGGTTCCCCAGCTCCTACGAGCAGTACTTC. Amino acid sequence: CASSQGSGFPSSYEQYF. The chain has TRBV4-2 and TRBJ2-7, with D maybe TRBD2 (5 bases). V lost 1 base, J lost 0 bases, and 16 bases lay in between. The CDR3 runs 17 residues. Germline V gives CDR1 LGHNA, CDR2 YNFKEQ.